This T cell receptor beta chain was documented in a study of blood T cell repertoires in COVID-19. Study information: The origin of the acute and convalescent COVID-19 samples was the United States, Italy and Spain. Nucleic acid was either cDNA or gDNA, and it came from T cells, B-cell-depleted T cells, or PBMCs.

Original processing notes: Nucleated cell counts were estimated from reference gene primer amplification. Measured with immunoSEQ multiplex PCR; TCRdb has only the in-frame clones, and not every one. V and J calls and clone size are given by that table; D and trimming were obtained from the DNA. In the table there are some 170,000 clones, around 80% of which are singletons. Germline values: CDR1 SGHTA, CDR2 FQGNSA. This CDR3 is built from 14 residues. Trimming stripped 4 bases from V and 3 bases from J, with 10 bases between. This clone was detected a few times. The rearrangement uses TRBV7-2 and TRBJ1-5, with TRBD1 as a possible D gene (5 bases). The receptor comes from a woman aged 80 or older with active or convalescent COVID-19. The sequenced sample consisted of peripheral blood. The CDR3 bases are TGTGCCAGCAGCTCGGGGGATCTCAATCAGCCCCAGCATTTT. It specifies CASSSGDLNQPQHF.